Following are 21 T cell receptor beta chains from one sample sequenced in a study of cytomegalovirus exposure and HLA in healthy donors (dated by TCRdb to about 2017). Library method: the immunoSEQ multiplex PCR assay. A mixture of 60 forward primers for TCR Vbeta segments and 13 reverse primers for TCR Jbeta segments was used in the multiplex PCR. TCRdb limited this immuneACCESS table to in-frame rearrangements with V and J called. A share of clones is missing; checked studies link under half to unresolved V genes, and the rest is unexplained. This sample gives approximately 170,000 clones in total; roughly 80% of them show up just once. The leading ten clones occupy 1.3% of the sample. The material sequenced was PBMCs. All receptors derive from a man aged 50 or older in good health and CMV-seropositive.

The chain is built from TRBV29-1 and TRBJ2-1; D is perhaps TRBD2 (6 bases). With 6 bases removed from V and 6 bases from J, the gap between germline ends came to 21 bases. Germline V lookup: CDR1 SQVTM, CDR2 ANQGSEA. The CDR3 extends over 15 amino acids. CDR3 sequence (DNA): TGCAGCGTCGTCCTCGCATATTCCGGGGGCAATGAGCAGTTCTTC. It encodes CSVVLAYSGGNEQFF.

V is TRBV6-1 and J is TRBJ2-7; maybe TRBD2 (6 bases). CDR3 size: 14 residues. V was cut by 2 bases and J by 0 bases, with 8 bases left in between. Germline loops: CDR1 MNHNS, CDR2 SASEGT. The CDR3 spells CASSEPGVSYEQYF. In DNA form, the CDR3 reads TGTGCCAGCAGTGAACCGGGGGTCTCCTACGAGCAGTACTTC.

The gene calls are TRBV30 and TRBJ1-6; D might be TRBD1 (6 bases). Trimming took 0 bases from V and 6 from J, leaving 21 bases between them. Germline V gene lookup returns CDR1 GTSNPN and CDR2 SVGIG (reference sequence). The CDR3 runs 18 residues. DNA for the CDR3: TGTGCCTGGAGTGTACGGAGGGGGGGGTTCAAGGCTAATTCACCCCTCCACTTT. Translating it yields CAWSVRRGGFKANSPLHF.

The CDR3 here is CASSPLAGGSYEQYF. In nucleotides, the CDR3 is TGTGCCAGCAGCCCACTAGCGGGAGGTTCCTACGAGCAGTACTTC. This chain joins TRBV4-2 and TRBJ2-7, with 12 bases aligning to TRBD2. V was pared by 4 bases and J by 1 base, with 2 bases of the junction left unmatched. CDR1 and CDR2 from the germline V gene are LGHNA and YNFKEQ. The CDR3 is 15 amino acids.

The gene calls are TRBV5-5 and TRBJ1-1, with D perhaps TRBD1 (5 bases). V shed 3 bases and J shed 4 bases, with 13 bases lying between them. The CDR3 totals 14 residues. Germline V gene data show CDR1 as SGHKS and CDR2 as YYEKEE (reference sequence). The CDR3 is CASSWGDVGTEAFF. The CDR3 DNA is TGTGCCAGCAGCTGGGGGGATGTTGGCACTGAAGCTTTCTTT.

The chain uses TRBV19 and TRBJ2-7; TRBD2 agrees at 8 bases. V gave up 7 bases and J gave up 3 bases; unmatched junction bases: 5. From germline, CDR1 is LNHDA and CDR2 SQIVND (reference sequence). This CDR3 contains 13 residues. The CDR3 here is CASTDGGGYEQYF. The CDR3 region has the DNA TGTGCCAGTACCGACGGGGGGGGCTACGAGCAGTACTTC.

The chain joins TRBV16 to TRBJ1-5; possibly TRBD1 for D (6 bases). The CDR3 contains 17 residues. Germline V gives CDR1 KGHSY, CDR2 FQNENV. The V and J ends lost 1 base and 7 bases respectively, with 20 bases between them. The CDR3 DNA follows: TGTGCCAGCAGCCAATTCAAGGCAGCCAGGGGAGACCAGCCCCAGCATTTT. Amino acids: CASSQFKAARGDQPQHF.

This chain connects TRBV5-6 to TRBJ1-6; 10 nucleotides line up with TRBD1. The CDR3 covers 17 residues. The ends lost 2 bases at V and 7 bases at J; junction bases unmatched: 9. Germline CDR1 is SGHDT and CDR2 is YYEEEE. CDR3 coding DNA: TGTGCCAGCAGCTTAAAGGGACAGGGGTTGTTGAATTCACCCCTCCACTTT. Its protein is CASSLKGQGLLNSPLHF.

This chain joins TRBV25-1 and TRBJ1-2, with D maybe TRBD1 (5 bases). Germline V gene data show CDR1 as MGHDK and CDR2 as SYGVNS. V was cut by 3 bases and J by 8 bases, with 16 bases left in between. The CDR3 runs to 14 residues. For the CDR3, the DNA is TGTGCCAGCAGTGACCCTGTTGGGGGGGGAGGCTACACCTTC. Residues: CASSDPVGGGGYTF.

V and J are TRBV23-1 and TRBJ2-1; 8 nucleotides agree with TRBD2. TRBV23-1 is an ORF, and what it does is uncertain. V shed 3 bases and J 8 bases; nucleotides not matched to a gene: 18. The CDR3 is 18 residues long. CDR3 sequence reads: CASSHPISGTPFWDEQFF. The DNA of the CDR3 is TGCGCCAGCAGTCACCCAATTAGCGGGACACCCTTTTGGGATGAGCAGTTCTTC.

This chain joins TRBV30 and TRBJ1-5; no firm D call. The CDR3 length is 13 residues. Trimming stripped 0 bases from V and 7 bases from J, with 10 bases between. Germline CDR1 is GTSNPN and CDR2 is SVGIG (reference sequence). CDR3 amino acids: CAWSVLGRQPQHF. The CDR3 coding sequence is TGTGCCTGGAGTGTACTAGGGAGGCAGCCCCAGCATTTT.

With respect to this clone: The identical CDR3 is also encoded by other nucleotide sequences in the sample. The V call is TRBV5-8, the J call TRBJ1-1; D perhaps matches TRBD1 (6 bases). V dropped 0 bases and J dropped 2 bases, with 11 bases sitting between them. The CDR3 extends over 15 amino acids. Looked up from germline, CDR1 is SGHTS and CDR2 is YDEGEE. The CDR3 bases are TGTGCCAGCAGCTTGGTTGGGGGCCCTAACACTGAAGCTTTCTTT. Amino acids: CASSLVGGPNTEAFF. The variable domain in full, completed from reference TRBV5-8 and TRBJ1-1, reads EAGVTQSPTHLIKTRGQQATLRCSPISGHTSVYWYQQALGLGLQFLLWYDEGEERNRGNFPPRFSGRQFPNYSSELNVNALELEDSALYLCASSLVGGPNTEAFFGQGTRLTVV.

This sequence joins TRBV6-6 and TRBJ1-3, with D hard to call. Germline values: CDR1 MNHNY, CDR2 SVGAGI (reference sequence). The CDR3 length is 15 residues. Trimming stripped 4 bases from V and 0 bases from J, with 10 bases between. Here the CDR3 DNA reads TGTGCCAGCAGTTCGGTCGTACGCTCTGGAAACACCATATATTTT. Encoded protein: CASSSVVRSGNTIYF.

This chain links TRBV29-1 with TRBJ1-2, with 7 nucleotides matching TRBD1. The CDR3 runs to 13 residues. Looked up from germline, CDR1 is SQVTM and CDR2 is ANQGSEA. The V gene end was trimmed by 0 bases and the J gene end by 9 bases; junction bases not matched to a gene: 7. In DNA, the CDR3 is TGCAGCGTTGAAGAATCAGGGGGAAGATGCTACACCTTC. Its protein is CSVEESGGRCYTF.

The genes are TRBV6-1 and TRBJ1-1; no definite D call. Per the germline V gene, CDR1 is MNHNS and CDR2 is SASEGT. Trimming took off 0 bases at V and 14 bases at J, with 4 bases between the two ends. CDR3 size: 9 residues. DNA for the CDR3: TGTGCCAGCAGTGAAGCGCAGTTCTTT. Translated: CASSEAQFF.

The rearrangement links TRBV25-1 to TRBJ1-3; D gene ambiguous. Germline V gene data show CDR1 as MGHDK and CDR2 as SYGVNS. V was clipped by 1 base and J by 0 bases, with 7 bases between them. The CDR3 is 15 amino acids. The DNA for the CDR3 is TGTGCCAGCAGTGAATGGGGAGCCTCTGGAAACACCATATATTTT. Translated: CASSEWGASGNTIYF.

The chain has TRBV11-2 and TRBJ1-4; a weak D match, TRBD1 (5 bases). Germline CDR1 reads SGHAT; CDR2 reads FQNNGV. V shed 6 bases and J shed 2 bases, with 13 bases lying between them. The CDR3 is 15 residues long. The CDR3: CASRPRGTTNEKLFF. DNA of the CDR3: TGTGCCAGCAGACCCCGGGGGACTACTAATGAAAAACTGTTTTTT.

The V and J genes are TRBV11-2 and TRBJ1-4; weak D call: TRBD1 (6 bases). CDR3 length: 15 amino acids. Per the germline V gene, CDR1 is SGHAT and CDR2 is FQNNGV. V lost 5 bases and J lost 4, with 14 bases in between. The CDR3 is CASSRLTGVNEKLFF. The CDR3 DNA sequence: TGTGCCAGCAGCCGCCTGACAGGAGTTAATGAAAAACTGTTTTTT. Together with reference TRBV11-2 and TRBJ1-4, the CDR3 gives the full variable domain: EAGVAQSPRYKIIEKRQSVAFWCNPISGHATLYWYQQILGQGPKLLIQFQNNGVVDDSQLPKDRFSAERLKGVDSTLKIQPAKLEDSAVYLCASSRLTGVNEKLFFGSGTQLSVL.

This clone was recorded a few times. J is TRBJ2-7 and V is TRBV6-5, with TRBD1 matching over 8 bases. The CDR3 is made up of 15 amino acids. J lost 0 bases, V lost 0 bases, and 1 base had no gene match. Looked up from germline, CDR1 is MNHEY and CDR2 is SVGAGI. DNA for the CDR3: TGTGCCAGCAGTTACTCGGGACAGGACTCCTACGAGCAGTACTTC. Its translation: CASSYSGQDSYEQYF.

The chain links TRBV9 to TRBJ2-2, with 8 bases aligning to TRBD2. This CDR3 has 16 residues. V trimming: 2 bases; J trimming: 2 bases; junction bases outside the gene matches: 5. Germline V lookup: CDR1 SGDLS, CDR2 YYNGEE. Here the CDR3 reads CASSVGRAGNTGELFF. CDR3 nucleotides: TGTGCCAGCAGCGTCGGGAGGGCCGGAAACACCGGGGAGCTGTTTTTT.

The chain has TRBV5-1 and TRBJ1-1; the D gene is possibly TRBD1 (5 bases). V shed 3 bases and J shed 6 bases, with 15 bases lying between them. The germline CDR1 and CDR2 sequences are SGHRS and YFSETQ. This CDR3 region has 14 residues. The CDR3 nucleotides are TGCGCCAGCAGCTCCCAGGGAGGGGACGCTGAAGCTTTCTTT. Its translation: CASSSQGGDAEAFF. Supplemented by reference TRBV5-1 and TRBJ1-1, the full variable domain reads KAGVTQTPRYLIKTRGQQVTLSCSPISGHRSVSWYQQTPGQGLQFLFEYFSETQRNKGNFPGRFSGRQFSNSRSEMNVSTLELGDSALYLCASSSQGGDAEAFFGQGTRLTVV.